This TCR beta chain derives from a study of CXCR3-negative and CXCR3-positive naive CD8 T cells. Study summary: Each library held about 1.5 +/- 0.3 million TRB reads, around 140 million in total.

Notes on this clonotype: What it recognizes is unknown.

The libraries of TRB cDNA were prepared using 5' RACE with UMI labels. Using the 5' RACE reads, TCRdb records one entry per CDR3 protein without DNA. The table gives 130,000 or so distinct CDR3 sequences; the top ten clones make up roughly 0.41% of it. Whole-study results and caveats: Compared with CXCR3-negative naive cells, CXCR3-positive naive cells showed more hydrophobic TRB CDR3s. Naive subsets were similarly diverse, while memory CD8+ repertoires were much less diverse. Comparison of naive CXCR3-negative and CXCR3-positive cells revealed similar TRBV-TRBJ usage, while memory cells differed.

The CDR3 length is 16 residues. Per germline, CDR1 MDHEN and CDR2 SYDVKM. The authors gated naive CD8+ T cells as CD45RO-CCR7+CD27+CD95-. The V and J genes are TRBV28 and TRBJ2-1; TCRdb designates TRBD2, a call that cannot be tested without DNA. This TCR derives from a human donor in good health. Some clones in this sample may be carry-over from other donors' samples. Sequencing input: naive CXCR3+ CD8+ T cells from blood. Described subset: CD45RO-CCR7+CD27+CD95- naive CD8+ T cells expressing CXCR3 (TNR3+). The CDR3 sequence is CASRRLALFSYNEQFF.